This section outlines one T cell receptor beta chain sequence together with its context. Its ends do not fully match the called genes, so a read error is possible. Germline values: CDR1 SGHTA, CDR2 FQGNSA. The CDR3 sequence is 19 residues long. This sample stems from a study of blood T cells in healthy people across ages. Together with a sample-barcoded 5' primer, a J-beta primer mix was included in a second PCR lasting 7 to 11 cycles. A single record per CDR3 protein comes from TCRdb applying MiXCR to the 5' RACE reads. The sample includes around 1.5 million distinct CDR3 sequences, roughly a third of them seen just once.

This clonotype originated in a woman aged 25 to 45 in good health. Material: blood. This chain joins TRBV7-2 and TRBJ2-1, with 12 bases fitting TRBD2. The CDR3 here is CASRRGLAGLRRGNNERFF. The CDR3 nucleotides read TGTGCCAGCAGACGAGGACTAGCGGGACTTAGGAGGGGGAACAATGAGCGGTTCTTC.